The sequence of this TCR beta chain was determined in a study of long-term antiretroviral therapy in people with HIV. Overall study findings and caveats: Clones with expansion before ART led the repertoire at all time points. There were no data on ART adherence, viral resistance or therapy changes, a gap that limits inferences about post-ART repertoire changes.

This was the immunoSEQ v3.0 assay at survey level. Sequencing of each sample targeted roughly 35,000-55,000 T-cell genomes. Clones were sequenced by immunoSEQ multiplex PCR, and TCRdb holds only the in-frame ones, with some missing. The sample yields about 21,000 clones, around 69% seen once. This clone has more than one count but fewer than ten. What it binds is not known. The germline V and J ends were trimmed by 6 bases and 0 bases, with 9 bases remaining between them. This CDR3 is built from 14 residues. Germline V gene lookup returns CDR1 LNHDA and CDR2 SQIVND (reference sequence). The sequence derives from a woman in her thirties or forties with HIV. The chain combines TRBV19 with TRBJ1-5; D is unresolved. The source material was unsorted PBMCs, sampled around 1.7 years before starting antiretroviral therapy. The CDR3 nucleotides read TGTGCCAGTAGGGAAGGCCTTAGCAATCAGCCCCAGCATTTT. Encoded protein: CASREGLSNQPQHF.